This entry lists 3 T cell receptor beta chains sequenced from one sample in a study of T cells in Graves' hyperthyroidism and ophthalmopathy. It was RNA transcripts that yielded the amplified TCR beta CDR3 regions. HTBI primers were used for first-round RT-PCR of the TCR CDR3. TCRdb reanalysed the multiplex PCR reads using MiXCR and keeps one entry per CDR3 protein. The sample carries more than 350,000 distinct CDR3 sequences, about 18% recorded once. The sample was blood. The receptors come from a woman under 40 with Graves' hyperthyroidism that later progressed to Graves' ophthalmopathy.

This clonotype has just a few counts. The chain employs TRBV6-1 and TRBJ1-2; D may be TRBD1 (6 bases). The CDR3 length is 15 residues. V shed 7 bases and J shed 6 bases, with 21 bases lying between them. CDR1 MNHNS and CDR2 SASEGT come from the germline V gene. The CDR3 DNA is TGTGCCAGCACCCTGCGACTTAGGGGGGGGGATGGCTACACCTTC. It specifies CASTLRLRGGDGYTF.

V gene TRBV7-9 combines with J gene TRBJ1-3; D is uncertain. This CDR3 is 14 amino acids long. Trimming removed 5 bases from V and 0 bases from J, with 8 bases in between. Germline V gene lookup returns CDR1 SEHNR and CDR2 FQNEAQ (reference sequence). CDR3: CASSPANSGNTIYF. The CDR3 nucleotides are TGTGCCAGCAGCCCGGCAAACTCTGGAAACACCATATATTTT.

CDR3 nucleotides: TGTGCCAGCAGTCCAGGGGCTTCTGGGGCCAACGTCCTGACTTTC. This codes for CASSPGASGANVLTF. This chain joins TRBV6-1 and TRBJ2-6, with D possibly TRBD1 on 6 matching bases. With 5 bases removed from V and 1 base from J, the gap between germline ends came to 9 bases. CDR1 MNHNS and CDR2 SASEGT come from the germline V gene. This CDR3 spans 15 amino acids.